A selection of T cell receptor beta chains follows, all from one sample in a study of beta chain features in type 1 diabetes. Libraries were prepared by immunoSEQ multiplex PCR; TCRdb keeps only in-frame clonotypes and omits some of them. This repertoire shows roughly 450,000 clones, about an eighth found once; its top ten account for about 0.045%. The sequenced sample was naive CD4+ T cells from blood. These receptors all stem from a woman aged 18-30 years in good health. Each CDR3 is given with its conserved first and last residue. Each record gives: clone size, J gene, D gene, V gene, CDR3 DNA, CDR3 protein. A D gene is named only where the DNA matches it firmly. The size field is filled for only some rows; it gives once, few, many or a size class.

- | TRBJ2-3 | - | TRBV7-2 | TGTGCCAGCAGCCAACTCTCCGGAACCGTCGCAGATACGCAGTATTTT | CASSQLSGTVADTQYF
- | TRBJ2-5 | TRBD1 | TRBV27 | TGTGCCAGCAGTGGACAGGGCCGGGAGACCCAGTACTTC | CASSGQGRETQYF
- | TRBJ1-2 | - | TRBV18 | TGTGCCAGCTCAACGTCGACAGGAAATCTCGATGGCTACACCTTC | CASSTSTGNLDGYTF
few | TRBJ2-1 | - | TRBV2 | TGTGCCAGGAAGACAGGTATGGATGAGCAGTTCTTC | CARKTGMDEQFF
few | TRBJ2-5 | - | TRBV7-2 | TGTGCCAGCAGCTTAGAGACAGAAGAGACCCAGTACTTC | CASSLETEETQYF
few | TRBJ2-5 | - | TRBV18 | TGTGCCAGCTCACCACTTCAAGGGAAAAAGGAGGAGACCCAGTACTTC | CASSPLQGKKEETQYF
few | TRBJ2-7 | - | TRBV7-2 | TGTGCCAGCAGCTTTTCCCCCGGCTACGAGCAGTACTTC | CASSFSPGYEQYF
few | TRBJ1-5 | - | TRBV5-6 | TGTGCCAGCATTCGAAGAGGGGGCAATCAGCCCCAGCATTTT | CASIRRGGNQPQHF
- | TRBJ1-6 | - | TRBV10-3 | TGTGCCATAGGTGGGTCCAATTCACCCCTCCACTTT | CAIGGSNSPLHF
few | TRBJ1-1 | - | TRBV28 | TGTGCCAGCAGCGACCCTAGGGGCGCTACTTCGGGCACTGAAGCTTTCTTT | CASSDPRGATSGTEAFF
- | TRBJ1-6 | - | TRBV5-4 | TGTGCCAGCAGCTCCGTGGGGGGCTCCTATAATTCACCCCTCCACTTT | CASSSVGGSYNSPLHF
few | TRBJ2-4 | - | TRBV29-1 | TGCAGCGTTGCCTCCACGATAGCCAAAAACATTCAGTACTTC | CSVASTIAKNIQYF
- | TRBJ2-5 | - | TRBV7-9 | TGTGCCAGCAGCTTAATGGGGTCCGGGCAAGAGACCCAGTACTTC | CASSLMGSGQETQYF
- | TRBJ1-1 | - | TRBV7-3 | TGTGCCATCAGCCCAGGGACCCTGAACACTGAAGCTTTCTTT | CAISPGTLNTEAFF
- | TRBJ1-2 | TRBD1 | TRBV28 | TGTGCCAGCAGTGGGACAGGGTTTTTTGATGGCTACACCTTC | CASSGTGFFDGYTF
few | TRBJ2-1 | TRBD2 | TRBV7-8 | TGTGCCAGCAGCTTAACCGCTGGAGAGCGGGGGAGCTCCTACAATGAGCAGTTCTTC | CASSLTAGERGSSYNEQFF
few | TRBJ1-5 | TRBD1 | TRBV2 | TGTGCCAGCAGTAGTAGGACAGGGGAACAGCCCCAGCATTTT | CASSSRTGEQPQHF
few | TRBJ2-1 | - | TRBV6-5 | TGTGCCAGCAGTTTATCGATTCTCTGGGAGAATGAGCAGTTCTTC | CASSLSILWENEQFF
- | TRBJ2-5 | TRBD2 | TRBV7-9 | TGTGCCAGCAGCTCCATAGCCGGGACTAGCGGTATCCAAGAGACCCAGTACTTC | CASSSIAGTSGIQETQYF
few | TRBJ2-5 | - | TRBV9 | TGTGCCAGCAGCGCTACTCAAGAGACCCAGTACTTC | CASSATQETQYF
- | TRBJ2-5 | - | TRBV11-2 | TGTGCCAGCAGCCCGGACACCCAAGAGACCCAGTACTTC | CASSPDTQETQYF
- | TRBJ1-6 | - | TRBV10-3 | TGTGCCATCAGGACAGAGAACCTTGGAAATTCACCCCTCCACTTT | CAIRTENLGNSPLHF
once | TRBJ2-1 | TRBD1 | TRBV27 | TGTGCCAGCAGGGGACAGGCCTACAATGAGCAGTTCTTC | CASRGQAYNEQFF
- | TRBJ1-1 | - | TRBV5-1 | TGCGCCAGCAGCTTGGCGAACGTAGCTTTCTTT | CASSLANVAFF
few | TRBJ2-5 | - | TRBV7-6 | TGTGCCAGCAGCAACCCGTACGGACGTCTGGAGACCCAGTACTTC | CASSNPYGRLETQYF
few | TRBJ2-2 | - | TRBV9 | TGTGCCAGCAGCGTAGTTGGGACCGGGGAGCTGTTTTTT | CASSVVGTGELFF
- | TRBJ1-5 | - | TRBV4-1 | TGCGCCAGCAGCCTGGAGGGGGGCTTTCAGCCCCAGCATTTT | CASSLEGGFQPQHF
few | TRBJ1-4 | TRBD1 | TRBV5-1 | TGCGCCAGCAGCTTCGGACAGGCTAATGAAAAACTGTTTTTT | CASSFGQANEKLFF
- | TRBJ1-5 | - | TRBV2 | TGTGCCAGCAGGACAGACTCGGTTGGGCCCCAGCATTTT | CASRTDSVGPQHF
- | TRBJ2-5 | - | TRBV5-6 | TGTGCCAGCAGCTTGGAGCCGTGGGGGGAGACCCAGTACTTC | CASSLEPWGETQYF
- | TRBJ1-1 | - | TRBV9 | TGTGCCAGCAGCCCCGGTGTAAACACTGAAGCTTTCTTT | CASSPGVNTEAFF
few | TRBJ2-3 | TRBD2 | TRBV14 | TGTGCCAGCAGTAAGACTAGCGGGGACTATCGCACAGATACGCAGTATTTT | CASSKTSGDYRTDTQYF
- | TRBJ2-6 | - | TRBV25-1 | TGTGCCAGCAGTGAATCGGGTTTTGGGACCCTCCCCGCTTTC | CASSESGFGTLPAF
- | TRBJ2-1 | - | TRBV10-3 | TGTGCCATCAGGGGAAGCTCCTACAATGAGCAGTTCTTC | CAIRGSSYNEQFF
- | TRBJ1-2 | TRBD1 | TRBV7-2 | TGTGCCAGCAGCGCTGGACAGGACCTCTATGGCTACACCTTC | CASSAGQDLYGYTF
- | TRBJ2-1 | - | TRBV4-3 | TGCGCCAGCAGCCACAGGGATTACAATGAGCAGTTCTTC | CASSHRDYNEQFF